This T cell receptor beta chain was observed in a study of CD8+ T cells in alopecia areata. cDNA serving as the sequencing template came from extracted, reverse transcribed RNA. Using immunoSEQ multiplex PCR, the repertoire was profiled, and TCRdb retains in-frame clones only, with some absent. Of some 110,000 clones listed, about 61% are singletons. Treatment given: oral pan-JAK inhibitor, 5-10 mg twice daily. General study findings and limits: Mice gave a clearer picture of TCR sharing than patients did, possibly for HLA-related reasons.

Germline CDR1 is LNHNV and CDR2 is YYDKDF (reference sequence). CDR3 length: 17 residues. V lost 0 bases and J lost 4; bases outside the gene matches: 5. As regards this clone: Its specificity is not known.

The genes are TRBV15 and TRBJ1-5; TRBD1 matches at 11 bases. The source is a human donor with alopecia areata. The sample was CD8+ T cells sorted from blood, taken at week 4, from a patient treated with tofacitinib. The DNA for the CDR3 is TGTGCCACCAGCAGAGATTATGGGACAGGGGGGAATCAGCCCCAGCATTTT. It translates to CATSRDYGTGGNQPQHF.